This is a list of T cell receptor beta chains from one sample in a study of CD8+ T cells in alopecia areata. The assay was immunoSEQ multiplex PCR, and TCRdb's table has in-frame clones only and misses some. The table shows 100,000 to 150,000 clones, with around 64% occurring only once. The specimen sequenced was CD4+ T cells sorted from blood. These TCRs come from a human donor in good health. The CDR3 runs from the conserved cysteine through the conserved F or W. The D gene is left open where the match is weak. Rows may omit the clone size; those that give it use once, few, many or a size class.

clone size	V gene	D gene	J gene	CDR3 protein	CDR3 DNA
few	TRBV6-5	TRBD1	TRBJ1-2	CASSWSPRDRVYGYTF	TGTGCCAGCAGTTGGTCTCCCCGGGACAGGGTCTATGGCTACACCTTC
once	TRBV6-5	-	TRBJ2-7	CASSEQAYEQYF	TGTGCCAGCAGTGAGCAGGCCTACGAGCAGTACTTC
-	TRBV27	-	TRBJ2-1	CASSSGGGRRNEQFF	TGTGCCAGCAGTTCTGGAGGGGGACGGCGTAATGAGCAGTTCTTC
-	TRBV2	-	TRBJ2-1	CASILGQGIANEQFF	TGTGCCAGCATTCTGGGGCAGGGGATCGCCAATGAGCAGTTCTTC
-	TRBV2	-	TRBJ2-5	CASRLQGQETQYF	TGTGCCAGCAGGTTACAGGGTCAAGAGACCCAGTACTTC
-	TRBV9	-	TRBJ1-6	CASSVEFGNSPLHF	TGTGCCAGCAGCGTAGAGTTCGGGAATTCACCCCTCCACTTT
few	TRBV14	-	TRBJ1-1	CASSPQGRVRGTEAFF	TGTGCCAGCAGCCCCCAAGGGAGGGTGAGAGGGACTGAAGCTTTCTTT
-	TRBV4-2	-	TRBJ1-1	CASSPPPTRNTEAFF	TGTGCCAGCAGCCCGCCACCAACACGGAACACTGAAGCTTTCTTT
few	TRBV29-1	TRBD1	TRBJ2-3	CSVERGTGKTDTQYF	TGCAGCGTTGAACGAGGGACAGGGAAGACAGATACGCAGTATTTT
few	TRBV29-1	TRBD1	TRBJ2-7	CSVWDRGLNEQYF	TGCAGCGTGTGGGACAGGGGGCTTAACGAGCAGTACTTC
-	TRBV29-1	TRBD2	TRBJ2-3	CSVYPGLEIDTQYF	TGCAGCGTCTACCCGGGACTAGAGATAGATACGCAGTATTTT
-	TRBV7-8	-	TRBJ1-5	CASSQGISNQPQHF	TGTGCCAGCAGCCAAGGGATTAGCAATCAGCCCCAGCATTTT
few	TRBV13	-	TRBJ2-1	CASSLGRGISSYNEQFF	TGTGCCAGCAGCTTAGGTAGGGGAATAAGCTCCTACAATGAGCAGTTCTTC
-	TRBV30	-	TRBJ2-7	CAWAGVHEQYF	TGTGCCTGGGCAGGGGTGCACGAGCAGTACTTC
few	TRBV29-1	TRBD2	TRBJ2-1	CSGHRARGDEQFF	TGCAGCGGTCACCGGGCCCGGGGGGATGAGCAGTTCTTC
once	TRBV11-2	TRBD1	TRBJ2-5	CASTNGDRGSWETQYF	TGTGCCAGCACCAATGGGGACAGGGGAAGTTGGGAGACCCAGTACTTC
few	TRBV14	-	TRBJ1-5	CASSGKLGQPQHF	TGTGCCAGCAGCGGAAAGCTCGGCCAGCCCCAGCATTTT
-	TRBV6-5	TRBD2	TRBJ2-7	CASGSGGGYEQYF	TGTGCCAGCGGTAGCGGGGGGGGCTACGAGCAGTACTTC
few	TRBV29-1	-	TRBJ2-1	CSAEGLFF	TGCAGCGCCGAAGGTCTGTTCTTC
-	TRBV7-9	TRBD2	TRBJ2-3	CASSFLAGGQDTQYF	TGTGCCAGCAGCTTTTTGGCGGGGGGGCAAGATACGCAGTATTTT
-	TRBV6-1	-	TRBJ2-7	CASGVGYEQYF	TGTGCCAGCGGGGTAGGCTACGAGCAGTACTTC
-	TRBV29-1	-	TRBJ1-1	CSVPPRGGTEAFF	TGCAGCGTGCCCCCCAGGGGAGGAACTGAAGCTTTCTTT
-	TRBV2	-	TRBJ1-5	CASSEGGQPQHF	TGTGCCAGCAGTGAAGGTGGTCAGCCCCAGCATTTT
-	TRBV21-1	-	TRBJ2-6	CASEVFAGANVLTF	TGTGCCAGCGAGGTTTTTGCTGGGGCCAACGTCCTGACTTTC
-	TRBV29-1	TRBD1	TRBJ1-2	CSVVATRQGADGYTF	TGCAGCGTGGTGGCAACTAGACAGGGGGCCGATGGCTACACCTTC
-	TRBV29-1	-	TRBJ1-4	CSVADRIESEKLFF	TGCAGCGTTGCTGACCGCATCGAGAGTGAAAAACTGTTTTTT
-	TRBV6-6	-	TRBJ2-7	CASSYSTEHEQYF	TGTGCCAGCAGTTACTCTACCGAGCACGAGCAGTACTTC
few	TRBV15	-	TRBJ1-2	CATSRDSVYDYTF	TGTGCCACCAGCAGGGACAGCGTCTATGACTACACCTTC
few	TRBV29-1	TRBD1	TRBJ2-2	CSVRQGAGGELFF	TGCAGCGTTCGTCAGGGGGCAGGCGGGGAGCTGTTTTTT
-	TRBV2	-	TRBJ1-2	CASRARGSYGYTF	TGTGCCAGCAGGGCCCGGGGATCCTATGGCTACACCTTC
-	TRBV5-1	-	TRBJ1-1	CASSLTGTGTEAFF	TGCGCCAGCAGCCTTACAGGGACGGGCACTGAAGCTTTCTTT
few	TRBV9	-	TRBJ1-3	CASSVESGNTIYF	TGTGCCAGCAGCGTAGAATCTGGAAACACCATATATTTT
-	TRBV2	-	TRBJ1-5	CASSEWLGGVSQHF	TGTGCCAGCAGTGAATGGTTGGGGGGGGTGTCCCAGCATTTT
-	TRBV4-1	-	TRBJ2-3	CASSQDSTIPTDTQYF	TGCGCCAGCAGCCAAGATTCCACAATTCCAACAGATACGCAGTATTTT
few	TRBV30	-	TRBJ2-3	CAWSGSTDTQYF	TGTGCCTGGTCGGGGAGCACAGATACGCAGTATTTT
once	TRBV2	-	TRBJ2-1	CASRWTLAGLVF	TGTGCCAGCAGGTGGACTTTGGCAGGGTTGGTCTTC
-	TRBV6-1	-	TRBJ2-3	CASSDSERDTQYF	TGTGCCAGCAGTGACAGCGAGCGGGATACGCAGTATTTT
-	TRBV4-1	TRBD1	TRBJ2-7	CASSQGALRQGDNEQYF	TGCGCCAGCAGCCAAGGAGCGCTGAGACAGGGTGACAACGAGCAGTACTTC
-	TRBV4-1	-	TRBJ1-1	CASSPRLGQTEAFF	TGCGCCAGCAGCCCACGCCTGGGGCAGACTGAAGCTTTCTTT
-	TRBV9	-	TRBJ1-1	CASSASPVLGTEAFF	TGTGCCAGCAGCGCATCTCCGGTCCTAGGGACTGAAGCTTTCTTT
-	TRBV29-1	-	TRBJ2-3	CSVAPGQSTDTQYF	TGCAGCGTCGCCCCCGGGCAAAGCACAGATACGCAGTATTTT
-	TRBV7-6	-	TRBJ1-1	CASSFSGDTEAFF	TGTGCCAGCAGCTTCTCAGGGGATACTGAAGCTTTCTTT
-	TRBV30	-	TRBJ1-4	CAWSVIRGTNEKLFF	TGTGCCTGGAGTGTAATCCGGGGCACTAATGAAAAACTGTTTTTT
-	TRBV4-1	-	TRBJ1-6	CASSQADSNSPLHF	TGCGCCAGCAGCCAAGCTGACAGTAATTCACCCCTCCACTTT
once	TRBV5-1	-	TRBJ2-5	CASSLRGRETQYF	TGCGCCAGCAGCTTGCGGGGAAGAGAGACCCAGTACTTC
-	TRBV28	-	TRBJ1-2	CASSLGTHGRGYTF	TGTGCCAGCAGTTTAGGCACGCATGGGAGGGGCTACACCTTC
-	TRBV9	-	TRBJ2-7	CASSPSYIPGEQYF	TGTGCCAGCAGCCCCAGCTATATTCCGGGCGAGCAGTACTTC
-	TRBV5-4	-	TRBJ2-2	CASSLLADNTGELFF	TGTGCCAGCAGCCTCCTCGCGGACAACACCGGGGAGCTGTTTTTT
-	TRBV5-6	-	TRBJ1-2	CASSLFSVTYGYTF	TGTGCCAGCAGCTTGTTTTCGGTCACCTATGGCTACACCTTC
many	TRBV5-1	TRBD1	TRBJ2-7	CASSLTGGREQYF	TGCGCCAGCAGCTTGACAGGGGGTAGGGAGCAGTACTTC
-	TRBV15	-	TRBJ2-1	CATSRDRAGHNEQFF	TGTGCCACCAGCAGAGATCGGGCAGGGCACAATGAGCAGTTCTTC
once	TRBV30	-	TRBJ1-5	CAWGGHFDQPQHF	TGTGCCTGGGGGGGACACTTTGATCAGCCCCAGCATTTT
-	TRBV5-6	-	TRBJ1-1	CASGKEHTEAFF	TGTGCCTCAGGGAAGGAACACACTGAAGCTTTCTTT